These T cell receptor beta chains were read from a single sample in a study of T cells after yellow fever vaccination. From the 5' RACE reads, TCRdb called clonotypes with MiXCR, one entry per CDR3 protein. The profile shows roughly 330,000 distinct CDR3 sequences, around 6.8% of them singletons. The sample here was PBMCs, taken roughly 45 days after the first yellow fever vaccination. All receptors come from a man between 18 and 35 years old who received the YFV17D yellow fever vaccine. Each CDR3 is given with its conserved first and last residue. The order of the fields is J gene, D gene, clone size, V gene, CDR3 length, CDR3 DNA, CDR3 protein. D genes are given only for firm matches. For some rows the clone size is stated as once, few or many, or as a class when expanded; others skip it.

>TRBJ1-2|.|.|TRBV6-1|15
TGTGCCAGCAGCAAGGGGGGTGAGGCTAACTATGGCTACACCTTC
CASSKGGEANYGYTF
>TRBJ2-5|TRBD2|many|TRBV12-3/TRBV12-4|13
TGTGCCAGCACCTTAGCGGGAGGAGAGACCCAGTACTTC
CASTLAGGETQYF
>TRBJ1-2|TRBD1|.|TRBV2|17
TGTGCCAGCAGCCCCGCCCTGAGACAGGGTATTAACTATAGCTACACCTTC
CASSPALRQGINYSYTF
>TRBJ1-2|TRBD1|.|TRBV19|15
TGTGCCAGTAGAGGGACAGGGAACCCAGGAGTGGGCTACACCTTC
CASRGTGNPGVGYTF
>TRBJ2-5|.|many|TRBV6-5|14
TGTGCCAGCAGTCTACCGGGACACCAAGAGACCCAGTACTTC
CASSLPGHQETQYF
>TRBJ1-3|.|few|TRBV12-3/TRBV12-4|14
TGTGCCAGCAGTAAGAGGGGCTCTGGAAACACCATATATTTT
CASSKRGSGNTIYF
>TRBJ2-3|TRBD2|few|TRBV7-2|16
TGTGCCAGCAGCCCCCAGGCCGGGGGGGCAGCGGATACGCAGTATTTT
CASSPQAGGAADTQYF
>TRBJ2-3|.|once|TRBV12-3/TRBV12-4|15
TGTGCCAGCAGTTTAATGGCGGAGGTAGTAGATACGCAGTATTTT
CASSLMAEVVDTQYF
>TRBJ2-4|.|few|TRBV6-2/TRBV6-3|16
TGTGCCAGCAGTTACGAGGTAGCCCTAGCCAAAAACATTCAGTACTTC
CASSYEVALAKNIQYF
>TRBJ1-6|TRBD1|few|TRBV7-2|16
TGTGCCAGCAGCCGTACAACACAGGGGGCCAATTCACCCCTCCACTTT
CASSRTTQGANSPLHF
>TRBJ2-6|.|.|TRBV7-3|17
TGTGCCAGCAGCTTATGGGGGCCGGGATCTGGGGCCAACGTCCTGACTTTC
CASSLWGPGSGANVLTF
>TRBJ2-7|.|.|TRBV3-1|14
TGTGCCAGCAGCCAAGGAGGGTTCCCCTACGAGCAGTACTTC
CASSQGGFPYEQYF
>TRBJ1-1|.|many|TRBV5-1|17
TGCGCCAGCAGCTTGGGGGGTCCCGGGGGCATGAACACTGAAGCTTTCTTT
CASSLGGPGGMNTEAFF
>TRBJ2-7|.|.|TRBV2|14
TGTGCCAGCAATTGGGACACTAGCTCCTACGAGCAGTACTTC
CASNWDTSSYEQYF
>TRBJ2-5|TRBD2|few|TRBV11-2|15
TGTGCCAGCAGCCCCGCTCGCGGGGGGGCGGAGACCCAGTACTTC
CASSPARGGAETQYF
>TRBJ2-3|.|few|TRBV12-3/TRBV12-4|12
TGTGCCAGCAGCCAAAGTCGGGGTACGCAGTATTTT
CASSQSRGTQYF
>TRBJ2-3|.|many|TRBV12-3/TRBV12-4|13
TGTGCCAGCAGTTTCGGTGACAGGGATACGCAGTATTTT
CASSFGDRDTQYF
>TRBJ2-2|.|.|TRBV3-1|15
TGTGCCAGCAGCCACATGACAGAACTGTGGGGGGAGCTGTTTTTT
CASSHMTELWGELFF
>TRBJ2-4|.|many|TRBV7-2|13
TGTGCCAGCAGCTTCACTGTCAGAGACATTCAGTACTTC
CASSFTVRDIQYF
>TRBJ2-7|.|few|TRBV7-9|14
TGTGCCAGCAGCGTAGACACGAGCTCCTACGAGCAGTACTTC
CASSVDTSSYEQYF